This TCR beta chain was recovered during a study of CD8 T cells in ankylosing spondylitis. Findings and caveats of the study: Significant enrichment of disease-linked clones was reportedly seen in matched ankylosing spondylitis synovial fluid. For ankylosing spondylitis blood, a TCR beta motif of fewer than 10 highly homologous variants appeared characteristic. Relatively scarce in peripheral blood, disease-linked clones were CD8+. In the blood and synovial fluid of reactive arthritis, some motif variants had been previously reported.

This clonotype was counted many times. Antigen: not known. For TCR beta, libraries came from quantitative 5'-RACE with molecular barcodes. TCRdb redid the calling of the 5' RACE reads with MiXCR, one entry per CDR3 protein. The table shows 750,000 to 850,000 distinct CDR3 sequences, with approximately 12% occurring only once. The CDR3 is made up of 11 amino acids. Trimming took 5 bases from V and 8 from J, leaving 10 bases between them. Germline CDR1 reads SQVTM; CDR2 reads ANQGSEA. Input material: blood, either unsorted or a sorted T cell fraction (not recorded which). The TCR comes from a male donor with ankylosing spondylitis. The rearrangement links TRBV29-1 to TRBJ2-1, with D unclear. As DNA, the CDR3 is TGCAGCGTTCGGCCGCTGGATGAGCAGTTCTTC. Translation: CSVRPLDEQFF.